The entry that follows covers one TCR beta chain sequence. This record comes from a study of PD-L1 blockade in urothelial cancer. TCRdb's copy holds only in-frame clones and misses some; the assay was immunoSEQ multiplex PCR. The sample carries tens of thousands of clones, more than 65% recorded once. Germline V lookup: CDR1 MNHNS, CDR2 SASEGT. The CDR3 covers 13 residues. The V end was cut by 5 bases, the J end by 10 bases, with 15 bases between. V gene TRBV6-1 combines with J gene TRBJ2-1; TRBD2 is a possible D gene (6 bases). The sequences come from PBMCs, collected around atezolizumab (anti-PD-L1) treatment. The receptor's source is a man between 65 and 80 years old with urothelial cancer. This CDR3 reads CASSWEASFEQFF. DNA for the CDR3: TGTGCCAGCAGTTGGGAGGCTAGCTTCGAGCAGTTCTTC.